The present T cell receptor (beta chain) was sequenced within a study of blood T cell repertoires in COVID-19. There are a few counts of this clone. This CDR3 comprises 14 residues. Trimming cost V 0 bases and J 9 bases, with 13 bases left between them. Looked up from germline, CDR1 is SGDLS and CDR2 is YYNGEE. Produced via immunoSEQ multiplex PCR; TCRdb's table is partial and in-frame only. The sample consists of over 130,000 clones, 75% to 80% of them appearing once. The sequencing input was PBMCs or T cells enriched from blood (not recorded which). The chain links TRBV9 to TRBJ2-1; D is possibly TRBD2 (6 bases). This receptor was identified in a woman in her 50s who had recovered from COVID-19. CDR3 in amino acids: CASSVVGGSSEQFF. The CDR3 DNA follows: TGTGCCAGCAGCGTAGTCGGGGGATCGAGTGAGCAGTTCTTC. The full variable domain, rest sourced from reference TRBV9 and TRBJ2-1, is DSGVTQTPKHLITATGQRVTLRCSPRSGDLSVYWYQQSLDQGLQFLIQYYNGEERAKGNILERFSAQQFPDLHSELNLSSLELGDSALYFCASSVVGGSSEQFFGPGTRLTVL.